This TCR beta chain was captured by sequencing in a study of shared clonotypes between healthy human individuals. V was clipped by 0 bases and J by 7 bases, with 10 bases between them. The length of the CDR3 is 12 residues. The germline V gene has CDR1 GTSNPN and CDR2 SVGIG (reference sequence). This table comes from immunoSEQ multiplex PCR, and its TCRdb copy is limited to in-frame clones, with some not included. In the table there are around 2.3 million clones, roughly 95% of which are singletons. For this clone: Additional DNA sequences in this sample encode the identical CDR3.

The genes are TRBV30 and TRBJ2-7; D is uncertain. Sequencing used naive CD4+ T cells sorted from blood. Subset noted: CD45RA+ positively selected. The source of this sequence is a man between 18 and 29 years old in good health. DNA of the CDR3: TGTGCCTGGAGTGTACAAGGGTGGGAGCAGTACTTC. Protein product: CAWSVQGWEQYF.